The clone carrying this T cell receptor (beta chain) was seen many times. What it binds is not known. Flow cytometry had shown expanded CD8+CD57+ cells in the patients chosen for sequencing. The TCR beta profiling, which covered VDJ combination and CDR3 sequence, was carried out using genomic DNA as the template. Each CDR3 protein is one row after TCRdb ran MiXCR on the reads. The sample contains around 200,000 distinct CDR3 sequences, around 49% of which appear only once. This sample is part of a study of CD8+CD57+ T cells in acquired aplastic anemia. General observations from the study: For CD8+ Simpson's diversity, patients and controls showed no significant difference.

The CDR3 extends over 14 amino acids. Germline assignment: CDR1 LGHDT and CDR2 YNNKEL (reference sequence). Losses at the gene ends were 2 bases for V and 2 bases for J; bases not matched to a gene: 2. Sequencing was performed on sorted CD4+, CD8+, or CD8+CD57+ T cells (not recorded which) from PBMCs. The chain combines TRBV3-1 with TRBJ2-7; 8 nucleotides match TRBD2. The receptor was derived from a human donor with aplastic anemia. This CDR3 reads CASSQISGAYEQYF. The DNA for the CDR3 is TGTGCCAGCAGCCAAATTAGCGGGGCCTACGAGCAGTACTTC.